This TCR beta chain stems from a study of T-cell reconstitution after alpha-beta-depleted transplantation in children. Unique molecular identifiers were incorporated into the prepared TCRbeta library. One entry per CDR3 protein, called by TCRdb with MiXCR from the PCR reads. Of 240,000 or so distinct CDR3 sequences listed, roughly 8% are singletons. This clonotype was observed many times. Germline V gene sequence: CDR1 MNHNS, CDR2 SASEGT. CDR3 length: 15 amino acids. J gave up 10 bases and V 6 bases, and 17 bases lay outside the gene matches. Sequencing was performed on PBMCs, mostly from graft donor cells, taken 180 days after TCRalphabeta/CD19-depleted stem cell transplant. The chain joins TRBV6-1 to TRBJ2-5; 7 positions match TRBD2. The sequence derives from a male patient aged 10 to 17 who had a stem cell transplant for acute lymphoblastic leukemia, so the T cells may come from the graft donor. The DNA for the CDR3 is TGTGCCAGCAGCCGATACGCGGGGGTGGGAGGTGACCAGTACTTC. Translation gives CASSRYAGVGGDQYF.